The T cell receptor (beta chain) under discussion was sequenced for a study of identifying expanded T cells in peripheral blood. CDR3 length: 15 amino acids. In germline, CDR1 is LNHDA, CDR2 SQIVND (reference sequence). V lost 6 bases and J 4 bases, leaving 18 bases between the germline ends. Concerning this clone itself: Antigen specificity is unknown.

General study findings and limits: Differentially abundant clones: 1 to 1.5 between replicates, about 15 at around 2 weeks, 19 to 20 at four. Two-week clone count variance significantly increased as total template count grew.

Collection occurred without any documented infections or immune events in donors. Measured with immunoSEQ multiplex PCR; TCRdb has only the in-frame clones, and not every one. The sample records some 100,000 clones, approximately 88% being singletons. This receptor was obtained from a person aged 18 to 75 in good health. The sequencing sample was made of blood. The rearrangement joins TRBV19 to TRBJ1-2, with D perhaps TRBD1 (5 bases). The CDR3 bases are TGTGCCAGTAGACTCGGGGCTTCTCCGACCTATGGCTACACCTTC. Translation: CASRLGASPTYGYTF.